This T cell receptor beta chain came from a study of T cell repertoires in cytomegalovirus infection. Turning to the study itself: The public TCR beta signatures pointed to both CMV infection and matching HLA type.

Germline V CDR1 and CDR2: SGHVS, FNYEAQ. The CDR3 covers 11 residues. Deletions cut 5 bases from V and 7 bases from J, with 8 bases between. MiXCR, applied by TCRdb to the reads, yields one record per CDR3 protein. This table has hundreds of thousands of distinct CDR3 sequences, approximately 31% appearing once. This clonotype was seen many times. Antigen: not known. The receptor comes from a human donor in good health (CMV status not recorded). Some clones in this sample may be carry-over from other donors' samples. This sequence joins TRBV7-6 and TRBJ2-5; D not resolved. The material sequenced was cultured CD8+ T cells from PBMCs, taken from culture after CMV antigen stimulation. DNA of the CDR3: TGTGCCAGCAGCCCACTTAGGACCCAGTACTTC. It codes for CASSPLRTQYF.